These T cell receptor beta chains were read from a single sample in a study of glioma-infiltrating T cells after dendritic cell vaccination. Assay used: immunoSEQ multiplex PCR; TCRdb lists only in-frame clones, some missing. The table includes roughly 87,000 clones, over 80% detected once. The sample was blood, taken after dendritic cell vaccination. The receptors were gathered from a human donor with glioblastoma. The CDR3 runs from the conserved cysteine through the conserved F or W. The D gene is left open where the match is weak. The size entry is marked missing in some rows and otherwise reads once, few, many or a size class.

abundance	j_gene	v_gene	d_gene	CDR3aa	CDR3nt
-	TRBJ1-1	TRBV5-4	-	CASSLTQEEQAFF	TGTGCCAGCAGCTTAACCCAGGAAGAGCAAGCTTTCTTT
-	TRBJ1-4	TRBV2	TRBD1	CASYGTGEEKLFF	TGTGCCAGCTACGGGACAGGGGAGGAAAAACTGTTTTTT
-	TRBJ2-5	TRBV5-6	-	CASSLALGMETQYF	TGTGCCAGCAGCTTGGCGCTCGGGATGGAGACCCAGTACTTC
-	TRBJ1-2	TRBV10-1	TRBD1	CASSDNLGTGNGYTF	TGCGCCAGCAGTGATAACCTCGGGACAGGGAATGGCTACACCTTC
-	TRBJ2-4	TRBV5-1	-	CASSLEVSAAENIQYF	TGCGCCAGCAGCTTGGAGGTATCTGCCGCGGAAAACATTCAGTACTTC
-	TRBJ1-3	TRBV19	-	CASSESSGNTIYF	TGTGCCAGTAGTGAGTCCTCTGGAAACACCATATATTTT
many	TRBJ1-5	TRBV2	-	CASSERPGGQPQHF	TGTGCCAGCAGTGAACGGCCAGGCGGGCAGCCCCAGCATTTT
few	TRBJ2-1	TRBV7-2	-	CASSYNSDNYNEQFF	TGTGCCAGCAGCTATAACTCCGACAACTACAATGAGCAGTTCTTC
-	TRBJ1-4	TRBV2	-	CASRSVGGVYEKLFF	TGTGCCAGCAGATCGGTAGGGGGGGTTTATGAAAAACTGTTTTTT
-	TRBJ1-2	TRBV18	-	CASSPSDYGYTF	TGTGCCAGCTCACCTAGCGACTATGGCTACACCTTC
-	TRBJ1-1	TRBV19	TRBD1	CASSFDRGNTEAFF	TGTGCCAGTAGTTTCGACAGGGGTAACACTGAAGCTTTCTTT
-	TRBJ1-1	TRBV14	-	CASRKETRNTEAFF	TGTGCCAGCAGAAAGGAGACGAGGAACACTGAAGCTTTCTTT
-	TRBJ1-1	TRBV9	TRBD1	CASSGTGGTEAFF	TGTGCCAGCAGCGGGACAGGGGGAACTGAAGCTTTCTTT
-	TRBJ2-7	TRBV6-1	-	CASRGLTGTYEQYF	TGTGCCAGCAGGGGGCTGACAGGCACCTACGAGCAGTACTTC
-	TRBJ1-2	TRBV15	TRBD1	CATSRGDRGSYGYTF	TGTGCCACCAGCCGGGGGGACAGGGGAAGCTATGGCTACACCTTC
-	TRBJ1-1	TRBV10-3	-	CAISQGILRTEAFF	TGTGCCATCAGTCAGGGTATACTGCGCACTGAAGCTTTCTTT
-	TRBJ1-5	TRBV15	-	CATSRDGRNNQPQHF	TGTGCCACCAGCAGAGATGGTAGAAACAATCAGCCCCAGCATTTT
-	TRBJ1-2	TRBV5-1	-	CASSLGEADGYTF	TGCGCCAGCAGCTTAGGGGAGGCGGATGGCTACACCTTC
-	TRBJ2-5	TRBV11-2	TRBD2	CASSTTSGGLQETQYF	TGTGCCAGCAGCACAACTAGCGGGGGACTTCAAGAGACCCAGTACTTC
-	TRBJ2-4	TRBV19	TRBD2	CASSHLAGAQNIQYF	TGTGCCAGTAGCCATCTAGCGGGGGCCCAAAACATTCAGTACTTC
-	TRBJ1-2	TRBV4-1	TRBD1	CASSQENRGRGYTF	TGCGCCAGCAGCCAGGAGAACAGGGGACGGGGCTACACCTTC
-	TRBJ1-2	TRBV4-2	TRBD1	CASSQESQGAGVTF	TGTGCCAGCAGCCAAGAATCACAGGGGGCTGGGGTCACCTTC
-	TRBJ2-1	TRBV5-1	TRBD2	CASIPSGGGAMNEQFF	TGCGCCAGCATTCCCAGCGGGGGGGGTGCGATGAATGAGCAGTTCTTC
-	TRBJ2-5	TRBV2	TRBD2	CASSHRTSGQETQYF	TGTGCCAGCAGTCACAGGACTAGCGGGCAAGAGACCCAGTACTTC
-	TRBJ2-7	TRBV6-1	TRBD1	CASSVDRGSYEQYF	TGTGCCAGCAGCGTTGACAGGGGATCCTACGAGCAGTACTTC
-	TRBJ2-7	TRBV7-9	-	CASNLITGSNPSEVYEQYF	TGTGCCAGCAACCTCATTACCGGGTCGAATCCCTCGGAGGTCTACGAGCAGTACTTC
-	TRBJ1-1	TRBV7-9	-	CASSFQDTPMNTEAFF	TGTGCCAGCAGCTTCCAGGACACACCCATGAACACTGAAGCTTTCTTT
-	TRBJ2-1	TRBV9	-	CASSVSQNNEQFF	TGTGCCAGCAGCGTATCACAGAACAATGAGCAGTTCTTC
-	TRBJ1-1	TRBV29-1	-	CSVEQGTEAFF	TGCAGCGTTGAACAGGGGACTGAAGCTTTCTTT
once	TRBJ1-2	TRBV20-1	-	CSAHDSYGYTF	TGCAGTGCCCACGATAGCTATGGCTACACCTTC
-	TRBJ2-1	TRBV6-5	-	CASSVREGREQFF	TGTGCCAGCAGCGTCCGGGAAGGTCGTGAGCAGTTCTTC
-	TRBJ1-6	TRBV6-5	-	CASSYGRGLGPLHF	TGTGCCAGCAGTTATGGACGCGGGTTAGGACCCCTCCACTTT
few	TRBJ1-4	TRBV2	-	CASDWGLGEKLFF	TGTGCCAGCGACTGGGGCCTAGGTGAAAAACTGTTTTTT
-	TRBJ2-7	TRBV25-1	-	CASTGTYEQYF	TGTGCCAGCACCGGGACTTACGAGCAGTACTTC
-	TRBJ2-7	TRBV7-6	-	CASSYSGYEQYF	TGTGCCAGCAGCTATAGCGGATACGAGCAGTACTTC
few	TRBJ1-2	TRBV5-4	TRBD1	CASSEQGALGGYTF	TGTGCCAGCAGCGAACAGGGGGCGTTAGGTGGCTACACCTTC
-	TRBJ1-4	TRBV5-1	TRBD1	CASSENRGTNEKLFF	TGCGCCAGCAGCGAGAACAGGGGGACTAATGAAAAACTGTTTTTT
-	TRBJ1-2	TRBV6-6	TRBD1	CASSYRTGKDGYTF	TGTGCCAGCAGTTACAGGACAGGGAAGGATGGCTACACCTTC
once	TRBJ2-6	TRBV5-4	TRBD1	CASSPGTGIYRGANVLTF	TGTGCCAGCAGTCCCGGGACAGGAATTTATCGTGGGGCCAACGTCCTGACTTTC
-	TRBJ1-2	TRBV5-4	-	CASSLFAYKPRISGGYTF	TGTGCCAGCAGCTTGTTCGCATATAAACCGCGTATTTCGGGAGGCTACACCTTC
few	TRBJ2-1	TRBV5-4	TRBD1	CASSSYGTGAYNEQFF	TGTGCCAGCAGCTCCTACGGGACAGGGGCCTACAATGAGCAGTTCTTC
-	TRBJ2-3	TRBV4-2	TRBD2	CASSQATSGGTDTQYF	TGTGCCAGCAGCCAAGCGACTAGCGGGGGCACAGATACGCAGTATTTT
-	TRBJ2-1	TRBV25-1	TRBD2	CASSSVAGGHNEQFF	TGTGCCAGCAGTTCGGTGGCGGGGGGGCACAATGAGCAGTTCTTC
few	TRBJ1-3	TRBV10-3	-	CAADSSGNTIYF	TGTGCCGCCGACAGCTCTGGAAACACCATATATTTT
once	TRBJ2-5	TRBV4-1	-	CASSPDREETQYF	TGCGCCAGCAGCCCGGACAGAGAAGAGACCCAGTACTTC
-	TRBJ2-2	TRBV7-2	TRBD2	CASSLSLAGGDTGELFF	TGTGCCAGCAGCTTAAGTCTAGCGGGGGGTGACACCGGGGAGCTGTTTTTT